This T cell receptor beta chain was identified during a study of blood T cell repertoires in COVID-19. V gave up 0 bases and J gave up 6 bases, with 15 bases separating them. The CDR3 runs 15 residues. From germline, CDR1 is SGDLS and CDR2 YYNGEE. Profiled with immunoSEQ multiplex PCR; TCRdb holds only in-frame clones, not every one. The sample carries a few hundred thousand clones, roughly 90% recorded once. The chain has TRBV9 and TRBJ1-2; the D is unclear. The specimen sequenced was PBMCs or T cells enriched from blood (not recorded which). This receptor was identified in a woman aged 25-40 years who had recovered from COVID-19. CDR3 sequence reads: CASSVEISALDGYTF. The CDR3 coding sequence is TGTGCCAGCAGCGTAGAGATCAGCGCCTTGGATGGCTACACCTTC. The full variable domain, rest sourced from reference TRBV9 and TRBJ1-2, is DSGVTQTPKHLITATGQRVTLRCSPRSGDLSVYWYQQSLDQGLQFLIQYYNGEERAKGNILERFSAQQFPDLHSELNLSSLELGDSALYFCASSVEISALDGYTFGSGTRLTVV.